This TCR beta chain stems from a study of blood T cell repertoires in COVID-19. Across the whole study: The United States, Italy and Spain provided the acute and convalescent COVID-19 samples. T cells, B-cell-depleted T cells, or PBMCs supplied cDNA or gDNA.

This clone was found a few times. V was pared by 2 bases and J by 8 bases, with 16 bases between. Germline V gene sequence: CDR1 GTSNPN, CDR2 SVGIG (reference sequence). This CDR3 contains 15 residues. Per the original methods: Amplification of reference gene primers was used by the study to estimate nucleated cell counts. Profiling relied on immunoSEQ multiplex PCR, and the TCRdb table lists in-frame clones only, not all of them. V and J calls and clone size come straight from that table; D and trimming were deduced from the DNA. The table records 140,000 to 150,000 clones, over 65% of them present only once.

The chain joins TRBV30 to TRBJ1-6; a weak D match, TRBD1 (6 bases). The TCR sequence derives from a human donor in a cohort sampled during active COVID-19. Sequencing input: peripheral blood. The CDR3 sequence is CAWSLQSRGHSPLHF. Written as DNA, the CDR3 is TGTGCCTGGAGTTTACAGAGCAGGGGACATTCACCCCTCCACTTT.